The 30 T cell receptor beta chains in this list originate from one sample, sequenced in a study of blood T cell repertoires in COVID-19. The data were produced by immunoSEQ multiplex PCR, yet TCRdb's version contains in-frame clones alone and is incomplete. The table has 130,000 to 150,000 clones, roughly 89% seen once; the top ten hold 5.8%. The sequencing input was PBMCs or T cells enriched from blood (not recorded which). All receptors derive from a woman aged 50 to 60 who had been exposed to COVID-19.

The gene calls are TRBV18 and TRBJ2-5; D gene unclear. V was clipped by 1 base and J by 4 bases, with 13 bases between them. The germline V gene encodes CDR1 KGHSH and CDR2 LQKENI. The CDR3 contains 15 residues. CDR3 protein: CASSPLGLVGETQYF. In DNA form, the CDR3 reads TGTGCCAGCTCACCACTCGGTCTAGTAGGAGAGACCCAGTACTTC.

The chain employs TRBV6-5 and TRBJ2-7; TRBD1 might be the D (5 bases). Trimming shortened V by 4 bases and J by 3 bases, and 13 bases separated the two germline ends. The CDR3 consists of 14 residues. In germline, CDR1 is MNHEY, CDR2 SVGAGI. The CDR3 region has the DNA TGTGCCAGCAGTTTGGCAGGGTTACACTACGAGCAGTACTTC. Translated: CASSLAGLHYEQYF.

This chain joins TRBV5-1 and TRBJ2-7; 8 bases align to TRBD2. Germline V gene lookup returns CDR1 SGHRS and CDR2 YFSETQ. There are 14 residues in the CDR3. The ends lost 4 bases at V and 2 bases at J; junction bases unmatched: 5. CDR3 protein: CASSHVAGTYEQYF. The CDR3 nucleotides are TGCGCCAGCAGCCACGTAGCGGGGACCTACGAGCAGTACTTC. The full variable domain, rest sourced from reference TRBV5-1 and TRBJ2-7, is KAGVTQTPRYLIKTRGQQVTLSCSPISGHRSVSWYQQTPGQGLQFLFEYFSETQRNKGNFPGRFSGRQFSNSRSEMNVSTLELGDSALYLCASSHVAGTYEQYFGPGTRLTVT.

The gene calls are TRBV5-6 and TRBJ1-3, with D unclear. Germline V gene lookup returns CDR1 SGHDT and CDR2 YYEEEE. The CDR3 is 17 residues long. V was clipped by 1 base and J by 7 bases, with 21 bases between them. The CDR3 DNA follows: TGTGCCAGCAGCTTGATGTCAGGACCAGGAGACTACAACACCATATATTTT. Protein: CASSLMSGPGDYNTIYF.

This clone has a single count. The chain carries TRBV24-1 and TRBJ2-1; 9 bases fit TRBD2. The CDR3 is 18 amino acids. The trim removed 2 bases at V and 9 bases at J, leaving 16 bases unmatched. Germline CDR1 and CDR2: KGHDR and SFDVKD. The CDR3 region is CATSDWAEASGKGGEQFF. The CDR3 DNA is TGTGCCACCAGTGATTGGGCTGAGGCTAGCGGGAAAGGCGGTGAGCAGTTCTTC.

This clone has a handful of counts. The CDR3 loop reads CASTGTGGYEQYF. CDR3 DNA: TGTGCCAGCACCGGGACAGGCGGTTACGAGCAGTACTTC. V and J are TRBV6-5 and TRBJ2-7, with TRBD1 matching over 8 bases. This CDR3 has 13 amino acids. Looked up from germline, CDR1 is MNHEY and CDR2 is SVGAGI. Unmatched junction bases numbered 6, after V lost 7 bases and J lost 4 bases.

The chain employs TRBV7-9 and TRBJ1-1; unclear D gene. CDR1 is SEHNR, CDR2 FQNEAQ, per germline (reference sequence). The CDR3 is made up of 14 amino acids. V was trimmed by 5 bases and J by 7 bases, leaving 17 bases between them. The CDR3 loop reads CASSVRMPLDEAFF. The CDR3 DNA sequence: TGTGCCAGCAGCGTTAGAATGCCCCTTGATGAAGCTTTCTTT.

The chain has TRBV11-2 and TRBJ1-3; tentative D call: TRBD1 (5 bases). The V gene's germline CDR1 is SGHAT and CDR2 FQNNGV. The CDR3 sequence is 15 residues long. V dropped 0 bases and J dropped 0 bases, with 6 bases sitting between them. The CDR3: CASSLEGDSGNTIYF. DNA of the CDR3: TGTGCCAGCAGCTTAGAAGGGGACTCTGGAAACACCATATATTTT. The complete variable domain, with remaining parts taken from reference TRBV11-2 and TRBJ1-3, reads EAGVAQSPRYKIIEKRQSVAFWCNPISGHATLYWYQQILGQGPKLLIQFQNNGVVDDSQLPKDRFSAERLKGVDSTLKIQPAKLEDSAVYLCASSLEGDSGNTIYFGEGSWLTVV.

The CDR3: CASSQSKYSGYTF. DNA of the CDR3: TGTGCCAGCAGCCAATCCAAGTACTCTGGCTACACCTTC. The chain recombines TRBV16 with TRBJ1-2; D is uncertain. The CDR3 is 13 residues long. Germline V CDR1 and CDR2: KGHSY, FQNENV. The V end was cut by 0 bases, the J end by 7 bases, with 9 bases between.

CDR3 nucleotide sequence: TGTGCCATCAGTGACACCCGGACAGGGGTGAACTATGGCTACACCTTC. Translation gives CAISDTRTGVNYGYTF. This rearrangement joins TRBV10-3 to TRBJ1-2, with 9 bases identical to TRBD1. The CDR3 contains 16 residues. Germline V gene sequence: CDR1 ENHRY, CDR2 SYGVKD. Trimming at V came to 3 bases and at J to 2 bases, leaving 7 bases not matched to a gene.

CDR3 region: CASSLGGEEQYF. The CDR3 nucleotides are TGTGCCAGCAGCCTGGGGGGGGAGGAGCAGTACTTC. The chain links TRBV7-2 to TRBJ2-7; 7 positions agree with TRBD2. The CDR3 extends over 12 amino acids. Germline assignment: CDR1 SGHTA and CDR2 FQGNSA. The V gene end was trimmed by 5 bases and the J gene end by 7 bases; junction bases not matched to a gene: 5.

In DNA form, the CDR3 reads TGTGCCACCTACCAGGGGCGGAATTCACCCCTCCACTTT. Protein product: CATYQGRNSPLHF. The V and J genes are TRBV24-1 and TRBJ1-6; tentative D call: TRBD1 (6 bases). This CDR3 is 13 amino acids long. Germline-derived CDR1 and CDR2 are KGHDR and SFDVKD. The V end was cut by 9 bases, the J end by 7 bases, with 12 bases between.

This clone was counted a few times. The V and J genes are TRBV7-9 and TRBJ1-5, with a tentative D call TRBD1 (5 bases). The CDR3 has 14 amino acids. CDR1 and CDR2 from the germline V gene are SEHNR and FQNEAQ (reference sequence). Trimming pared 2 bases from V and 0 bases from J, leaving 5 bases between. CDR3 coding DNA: TGTGCCAGCAGCTTACAGGGTAGCAATCAGCCCCAGCATTTT. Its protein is CASSLQGSNQPQHF.

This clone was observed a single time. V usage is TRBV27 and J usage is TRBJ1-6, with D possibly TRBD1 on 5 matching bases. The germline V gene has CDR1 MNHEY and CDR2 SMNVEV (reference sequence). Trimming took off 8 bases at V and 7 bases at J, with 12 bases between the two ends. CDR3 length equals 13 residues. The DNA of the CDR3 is TGTGCCAGCGCGGGGGTAGGGAATTCACCCCTCCACTTT. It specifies CASAGVGNSPLHF.

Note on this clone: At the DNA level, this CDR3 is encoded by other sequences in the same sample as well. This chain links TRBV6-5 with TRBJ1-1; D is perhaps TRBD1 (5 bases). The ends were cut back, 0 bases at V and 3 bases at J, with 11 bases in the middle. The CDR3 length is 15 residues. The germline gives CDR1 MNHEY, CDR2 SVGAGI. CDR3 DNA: TGTGCCAGCAGTTACTCTCCCGGGGGGGACACTGAAGCTTTCTTT. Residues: CASSYSPGGDTEAFF.

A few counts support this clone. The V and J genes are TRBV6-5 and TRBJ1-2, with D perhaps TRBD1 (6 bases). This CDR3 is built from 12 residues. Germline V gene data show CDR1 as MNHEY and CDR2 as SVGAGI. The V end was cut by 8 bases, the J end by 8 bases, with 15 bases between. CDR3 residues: CASGAGARGYTF. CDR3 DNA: TGTGCCAGCGGCGCGGGGGCCCGCGGCTACACCTTC.

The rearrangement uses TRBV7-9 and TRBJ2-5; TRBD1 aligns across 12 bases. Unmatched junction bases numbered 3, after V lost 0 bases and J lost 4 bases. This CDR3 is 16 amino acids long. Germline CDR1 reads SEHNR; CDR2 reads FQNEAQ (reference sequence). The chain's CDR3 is CASSLAGTGGRETQYF. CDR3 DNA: TGTGCCAGCAGCTTAGCAGGGACAGGGGGCCGAGAGACCCAGTACTTC.

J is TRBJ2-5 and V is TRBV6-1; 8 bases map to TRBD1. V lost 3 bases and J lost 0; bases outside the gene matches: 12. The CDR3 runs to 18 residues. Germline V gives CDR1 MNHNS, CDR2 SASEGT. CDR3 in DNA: TGTGCCAGCAGTGAGACGGGGCAGGGGGCGGTGGACCAAGAGACCCAGTACTTC. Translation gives CASSETGQGAVDQETQYF.

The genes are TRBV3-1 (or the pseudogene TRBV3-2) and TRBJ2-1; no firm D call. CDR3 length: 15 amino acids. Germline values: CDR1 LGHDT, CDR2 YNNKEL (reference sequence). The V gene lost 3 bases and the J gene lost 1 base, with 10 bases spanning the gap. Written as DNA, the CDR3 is TGTGCCAGCAGCCAGCCAGGTGGGTCCTACAATGAGCAGTTCTTC. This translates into CASSQPGGSYNEQFF.

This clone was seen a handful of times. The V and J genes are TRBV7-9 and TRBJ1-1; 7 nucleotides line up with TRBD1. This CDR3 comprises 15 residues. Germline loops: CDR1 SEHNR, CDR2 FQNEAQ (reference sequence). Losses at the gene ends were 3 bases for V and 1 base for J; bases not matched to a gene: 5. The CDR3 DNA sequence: TGTGCCAGCAGCTTCCGGGACAGTCCGAACACTGAAGCTTTCTTT. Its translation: CASSFRDSPNTEAFF.

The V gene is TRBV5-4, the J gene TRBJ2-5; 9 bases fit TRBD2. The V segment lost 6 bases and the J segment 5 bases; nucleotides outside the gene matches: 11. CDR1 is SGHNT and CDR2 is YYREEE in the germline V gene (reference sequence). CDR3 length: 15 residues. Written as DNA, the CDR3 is TGTGCCAGCACCAGGCGGGAGGGACAGAGGGAGACCCAGTACTTC. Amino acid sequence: CASTRREGQRETQYF.

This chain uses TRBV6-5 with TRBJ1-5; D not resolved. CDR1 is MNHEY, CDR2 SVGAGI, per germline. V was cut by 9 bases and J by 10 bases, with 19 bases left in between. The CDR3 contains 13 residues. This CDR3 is CASALDGLLPQHF. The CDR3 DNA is TGTGCCAGTGCACTCGACGGACTTCTACCCCAGCATTTT.

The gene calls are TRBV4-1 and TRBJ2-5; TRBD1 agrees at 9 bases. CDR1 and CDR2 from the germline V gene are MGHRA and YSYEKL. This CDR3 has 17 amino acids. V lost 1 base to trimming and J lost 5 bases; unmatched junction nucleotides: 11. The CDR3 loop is CASSQATAGTGMETQYF. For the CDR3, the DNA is TGCGCCAGCAGCCAAGCGACTGCCGGGACAGGGATGGAGACCCAGTACTTC.

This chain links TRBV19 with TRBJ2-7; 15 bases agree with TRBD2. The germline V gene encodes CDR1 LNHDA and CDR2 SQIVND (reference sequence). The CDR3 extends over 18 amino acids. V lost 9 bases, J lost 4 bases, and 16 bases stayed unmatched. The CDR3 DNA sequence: TGTGCCAGCAGACGGGGACTAGCGGGAGGCCGTGGTATTTACGAGCAGTACTTC. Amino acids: CASRRGLAGGRGIYEQYF.

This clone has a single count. DNA of the CDR3: TGCAGTGCTGGTAGAACGGGGGAGCAGTACTTC. Translating it yields CSAGRTGEQYF. The chain has TRBV20-1 and TRBJ2-7; D is perhaps TRBD2 (5 bases). CDR1 DFQATT and CDR2 SNEGSKA come from the germline V gene (reference sequence). CDR3 size: 11 residues. Trimming cost V 5 bases and J 7 bases, with 12 bases left between them.

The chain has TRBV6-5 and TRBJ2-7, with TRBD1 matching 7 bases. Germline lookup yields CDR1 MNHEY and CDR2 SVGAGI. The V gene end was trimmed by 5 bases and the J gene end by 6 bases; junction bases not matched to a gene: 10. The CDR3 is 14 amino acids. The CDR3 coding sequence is TGTGCCAGCAGTATGACAGGGTCGGGATTCGAGCAGTACTTC. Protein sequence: CASSMTGSGFEQYF.

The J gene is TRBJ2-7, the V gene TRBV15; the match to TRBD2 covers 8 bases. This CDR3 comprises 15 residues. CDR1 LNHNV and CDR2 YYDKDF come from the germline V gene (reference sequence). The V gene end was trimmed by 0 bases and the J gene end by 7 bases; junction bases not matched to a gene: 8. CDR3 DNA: TGTGCCACCAGCAGAGATCGGCGGGAGGTGGGGGAGCAGTACTTC. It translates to CATSRDRREVGEQYF.

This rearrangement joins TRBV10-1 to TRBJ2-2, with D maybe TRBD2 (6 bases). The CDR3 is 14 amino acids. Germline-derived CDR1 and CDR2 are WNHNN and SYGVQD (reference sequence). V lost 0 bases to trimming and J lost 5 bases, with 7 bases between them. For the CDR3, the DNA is TGCGCCAGCAGTGAGTCGGGAGGTACCGGGGAGCTGTTTTTT. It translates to CASSESGGTGELFF.

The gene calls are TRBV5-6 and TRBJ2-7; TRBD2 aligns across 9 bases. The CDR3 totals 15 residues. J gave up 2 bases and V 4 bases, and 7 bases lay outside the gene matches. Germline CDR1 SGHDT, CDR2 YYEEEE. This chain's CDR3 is CASSPSRTSAYEQYF. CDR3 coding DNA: TGTGCCAGCAGCCCCTCGCGGACTAGCGCCTACGAGCAGTACTTC. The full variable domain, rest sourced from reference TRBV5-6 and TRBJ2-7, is DAGVTQSPTHLIKTRGQQVTLRCSPKSGHDTVSWYQQALGQGPQFIFQYYEEEERQRGNFPDRFSGHQFPNYSSELNVNALLLGDSALYLCASSPSRTSAYEQYFGPGTRLTVT.

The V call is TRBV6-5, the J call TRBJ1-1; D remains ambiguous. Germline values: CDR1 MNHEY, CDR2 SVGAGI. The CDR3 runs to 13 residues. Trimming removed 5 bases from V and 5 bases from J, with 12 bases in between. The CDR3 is CASSIHPRTEAFF. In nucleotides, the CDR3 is TGTGCCAGCAGTATACACCCGAGGACTGAAGCTTTCTTT.